The next 17 T cell receptor beta chains were all read from a single sample in a study of a mutant IDH1 vaccine in newly diagnosed glioma. Time point meaning: week 5, during vaccination. Mutant IDH1 20-mer peptide, at 300 ug, made up each vaccine dose, with topical imiquimod. The antigens for these receptors are not known. Clones were sequenced by immunoSEQ multiplex PCR, and TCRdb holds only the in-frame ones, with some missing. The table has 35,000 to 45,000 clones, 81% seen once. The sample here was PBMCs, taken from a glioma patient whose treatment included an IDH1 peptide vaccine. All receptors come from a man aged 50-60 years with glioma.

This chain joins TRBV6-1 and TRBJ1-2; 9 bases align to TRBD1. The CDR3 has 14 residues. With V trimmed by 6 bases and J by 6 bases, 8 bases remained unmatched. Germline CDR1 MNHNS, CDR2 SASEGT. CDR3 DNA sequence: TGTGCCAGCAGGTTGTCCGGGACAGGGAATGGCTACACCTTC. Residues: CASRLSGTGNGYTF.

V usage is TRBV2 and J usage is TRBJ2-5, with D uncertain. Germline CDR1 is SNHLY and CDR2 is FYNNEI. The CDR3 contains 11 residues. V was shortened by 2 bases and J by 6 bases, with 4 bases between the two germline ends. The chain's CDR3 is CASSESKTQYF. For the CDR3, the DNA is TGTGCCAGCAGTGAATCGAAGACCCAGTACTTC.

This clone is termed medium-sized. The J gene is TRBJ2-2, the V gene TRBV9; D gene unclear. Trimming took 0 bases from V and 7 from J, leaving 13 bases between them. The germline gives CDR1 SGDLS, CDR2 YYNGEE. CDR3 size: 15 residues. CDR3 sequence: CASSVGVLQYGELFF. CDR3 nucleotides: TGTGCCAGCAGCGTAGGGGTACTCCAGTACGGGGAGCTGTTTTTT. Full variable domain (remainder filled in from reference TRBV9 and TRBJ2-2): DSGVTQTPKHLITATGQRVTLRCSPRSGDLSVYWYQQSLDQGLQFLIQYYNGEERAKGNILERFSAQQFPDLHSELNLSSLELGDSALYFCASSVGVLQYGELFFGEGSRLTVL.

The chain uses TRBV19 and TRBJ1-2; D gene uncertain. The CDR3 sequence is 12 residues long. Germline V gives CDR1 LNHDA, CDR2 SQIVND (reference sequence). V shed 6 bases and J shed 3 bases, with 8 bases lying between them. The CDR3: CASRNKDYGYTF. DNA for the CDR3: TGTGCCAGTAGGAACAAAGACTATGGCTACACCTTC.

This chain links TRBV6-5 with TRBJ1-2; perhaps TRBD1 as D (5 bases). The CDR3 is 12 amino acids. Germline-derived CDR1 and CDR2 are MNHEY and SVGAGI. Trimming shortened V by 10 bases and J by 8 bases, and 17 bases separated the two germline ends. The CDR3 region has the DNA TGTGCCACCTGGCTGGGGGGTGGAGGCTACACCTTC. Translated: CATWLGGGGYTF.

The chain uses TRBV19 and TRBJ2-2; D is unresolved. Germline CDR1 LNHDA, CDR2 SQIVND (reference sequence). The CDR3 has 12 amino acids. V lost 2 bases and J lost 7, with 5 bases in between. The CDR3 reads CASSIPGGELFF. CDR3 DNA: TGTGCCAGTAGTATACCGGGCGGGGAGCTGTTTTTT.

This clone was recorded a few times. The rearrangement joins TRBV28 to TRBJ2-4; tentatively, D is TRBD1 (7 bases). V lost 7 bases to trimming and J lost 1 base, with 14 bases between them. CDR1 and CDR2 from the germline V gene are MDHEN and SYDVKM. The CDR3 length is 15 residues. CDR3 sequence (DNA): TGTGCCAGCACCCCAGGGGGGTCGGCCAAAAACATTCAGTACTTC. Translated: CASTPGGSAKNIQYF.

This clone was picked up a small number of times. This chain joins TRBV6-6 and TRBJ1-5; possibly TRBD1 for D (5 bases). This CDR3 is 11 amino acids long. Germline V gene sequence: CDR1 MNHNY, CDR2 SVGAGI (reference sequence). The V gene lost 7 bases and the J gene lost 16 bases, with 17 bases spanning the gap. The CDR3 nucleotides read TGTGCCAGCACCTACCGGGGGGTAACTCATTTT. Protein sequence: CASTYRGVTHF.

This chain joins TRBV4-1 and TRBJ2-7; D gene unclear. This CDR3 has 19 amino acids. Germline V CDR1 and CDR2: MGHRA, YSYEKL. Trimming stripped 0 bases from V and 0 bases from J, with 21 bases between. DNA for the CDR3: TGCGCCAGCAGCCAAGAATCGGGCCCTGACTTACTTAGCTCCTACGAGCAGTACTTC. Translating it yields CASSQESGPDLLSSYEQYF.

The table lists this clone with a count of one. CDR3 sequence: CASSSMDEQYF. In DNA, the CDR3 is TGTGCCAGCAGCTCGATGGACGAGCAGTACTTC. The J gene is TRBJ2-7, the V gene TRBV5-5; no clear D. The CDR3 has 11 residues. In germline, CDR1 is SGHKS, CDR2 YYEKEE (reference sequence). V lost 3 bases to trimming and J lost 5 bases, with 6 bases between them. The whole variable domain, filled in from reference TRBV5-5 and TRBJ2-7, reads DAGVTQSPTHLIKTRGQQVTLRCSPISGHKSVSWYQQVLGQGPQFIFQYYEKEERGRGNFPDRFSARQFPNYSSELNVNALLLGDSALYLCASSSMDEQYFGPGTRLTVT.

This clone occurred once. The chain recombines TRBV6-1 with TRBJ1-2, with D perhaps matching TRBD1 (5 bases). V was clipped by 8 bases and J by 4 bases, with 14 bases between them. The CDR3 is made up of 13 amino acids. Germline V lookup: CDR1 MNHNS, CDR2 SASEGT. In DNA form, the CDR3 reads TGTGCCAGCCTCCCACCCGGGGGCTATGGCTACACCTTC. Translation gives CASLPPGGYGYTF.

The genes are TRBV5-6 and TRBJ2-7; D gene unclear. Germline loops: CDR1 SGHDT, CDR2 YYEEEE. The V end lost 1 base, the J end lost 3 bases, and 11 bases lay between the germline ends. This CDR3 is built from 14 residues. The CDR3 loop reads CASSLKGLGYEQYF. DNA of the CDR3: TGTGCCAGCAGCTTGAAGGGATTGGGCTACGAGCAGTACTTC.

V and J are TRBV16 and TRBJ1-2; TRBD1 agrees at 7 bases. CDR1 is KGHSY and CDR2 is FQNENV in the germline V gene. The CDR3 is 15 residues long. V was pared by 2 bases and J by 5 bases, with 8 bases of the junction left unmatched. CDR3 amino acids: CASSQTIGDSYGYTF. CDR3 nucleotides: TGTGCCAGCAGCCAAACCATAGGGGACAGTTATGGCTACACCTTC.

The chain links TRBV6-6 to TRBJ1-1, with a possible D match to TRBD1 (5 bases). Trimming pared 2 bases from V and 1 base from J, leaving 11 bases between. The germline V gene has CDR1 MNHNY and CDR2 SVGAGI (reference sequence). The CDR3 totals 15 residues. DNA of the CDR3: TGTGCCAGCAGTTACCTTGGGACGGGGAACACTGAAGCTTTCTTT. This sequence encodes CASSYLGTGNTEAFF.

This chain links TRBV11-2 with TRBJ2-7, with D maybe TRBD1 (6 bases). CDR3 length equals 15 residues. The germline gives CDR1 SGHAT, CDR2 FQNNGV. The V end was cut by 2 bases, the J end by 5 bases, with 16 bases between. This CDR3 reads CASSLSGTNLDEQYF. Written as DNA, the CDR3 is TGTGCCAGCAGCTTATCTGGGACAAACTTGGACGAGCAGTACTTC.

The chain joins TRBV4-1 to TRBJ2-5; the match to TRBD2 covers 10 bases. Germline assignment: CDR1 MGHRA and CDR2 YSYEKL. This CDR3 contains 16 residues. With V trimmed by 1 base and J by 8 bases, 10 bases remained unmatched. The CDR3 sequence: CASSQVSGTSDSTQYF. CDR3 bases: TGCGCCAGCAGCCAAGTATCCGGGACTAGCGACAGTACCCAGTACTTC.

V usage is TRBV2 and J usage is TRBJ2-1; D possibly uses TRBD1 or TRBD2 (5 bases each). The CDR3 contains 13 residues. The germline V gene encodes CDR1 SNHLY and CDR2 FYNNEI. Trimming removed 7 bases from V and 3 bases from J, with 10 bases in between. Here the CDR3 DNA reads TGTGCCAGCAAACGGGACCACTACAATGAGCAGTTCTTC. It is translated as CASKRDHYNEQFF.